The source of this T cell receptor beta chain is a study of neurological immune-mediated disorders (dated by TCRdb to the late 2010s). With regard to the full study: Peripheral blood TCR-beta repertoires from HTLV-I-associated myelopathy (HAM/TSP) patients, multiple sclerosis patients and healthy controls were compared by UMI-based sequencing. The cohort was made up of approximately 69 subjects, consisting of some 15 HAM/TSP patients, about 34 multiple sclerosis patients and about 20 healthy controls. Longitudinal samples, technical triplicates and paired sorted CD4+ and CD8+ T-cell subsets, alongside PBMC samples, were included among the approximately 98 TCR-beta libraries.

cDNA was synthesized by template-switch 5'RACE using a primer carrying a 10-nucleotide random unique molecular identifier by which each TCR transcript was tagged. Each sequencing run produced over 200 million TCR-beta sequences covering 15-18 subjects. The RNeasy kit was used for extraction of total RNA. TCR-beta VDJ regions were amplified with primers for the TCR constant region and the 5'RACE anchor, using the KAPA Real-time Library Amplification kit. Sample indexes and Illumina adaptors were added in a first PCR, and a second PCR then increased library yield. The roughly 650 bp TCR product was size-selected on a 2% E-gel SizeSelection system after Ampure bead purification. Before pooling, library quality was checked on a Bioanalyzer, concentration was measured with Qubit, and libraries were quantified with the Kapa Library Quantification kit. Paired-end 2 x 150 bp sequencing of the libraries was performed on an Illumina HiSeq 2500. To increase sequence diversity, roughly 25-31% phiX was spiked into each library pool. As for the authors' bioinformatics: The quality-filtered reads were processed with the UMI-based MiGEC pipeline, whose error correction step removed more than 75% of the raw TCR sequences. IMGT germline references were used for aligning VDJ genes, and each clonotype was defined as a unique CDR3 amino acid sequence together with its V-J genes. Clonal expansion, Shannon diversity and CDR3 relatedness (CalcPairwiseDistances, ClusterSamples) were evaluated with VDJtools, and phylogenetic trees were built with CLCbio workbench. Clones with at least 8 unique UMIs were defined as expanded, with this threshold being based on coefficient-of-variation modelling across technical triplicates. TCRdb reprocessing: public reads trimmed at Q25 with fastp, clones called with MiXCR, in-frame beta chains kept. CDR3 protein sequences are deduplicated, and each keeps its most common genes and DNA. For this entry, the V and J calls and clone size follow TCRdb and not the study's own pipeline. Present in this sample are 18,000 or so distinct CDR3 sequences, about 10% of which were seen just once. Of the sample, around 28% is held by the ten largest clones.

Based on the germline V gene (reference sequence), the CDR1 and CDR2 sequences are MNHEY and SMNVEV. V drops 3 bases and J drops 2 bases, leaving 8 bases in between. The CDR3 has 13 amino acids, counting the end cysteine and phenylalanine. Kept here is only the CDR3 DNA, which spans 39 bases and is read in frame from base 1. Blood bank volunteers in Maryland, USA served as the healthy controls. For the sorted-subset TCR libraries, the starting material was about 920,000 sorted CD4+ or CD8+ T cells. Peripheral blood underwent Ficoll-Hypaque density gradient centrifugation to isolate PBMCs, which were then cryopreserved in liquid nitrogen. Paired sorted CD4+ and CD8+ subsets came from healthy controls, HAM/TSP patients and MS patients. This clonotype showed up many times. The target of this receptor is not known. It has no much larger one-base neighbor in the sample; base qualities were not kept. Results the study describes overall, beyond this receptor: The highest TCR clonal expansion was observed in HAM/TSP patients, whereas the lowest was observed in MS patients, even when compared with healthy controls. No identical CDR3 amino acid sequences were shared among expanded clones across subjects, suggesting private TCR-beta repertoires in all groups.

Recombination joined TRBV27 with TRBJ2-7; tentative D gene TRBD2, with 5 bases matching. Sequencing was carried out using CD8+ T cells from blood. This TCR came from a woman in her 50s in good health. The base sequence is TGTGCCAGCAGTTTTGGGCGGGCCTACGAGCAGTACTTC. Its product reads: CASSFGRAYEQYF.